This T cell receptor beta chain was obtained from a study of blood T cell repertoires in COVID-19. At the level of the study: The United States, Italy and Spain supplied acute and convalescent COVID-19 samples. Sources were T cells, B-cell-depleted T cells, or PBMCs; the material itself was cDNA or gDNA.

J was trimmed by 5 bases and V by 1 base; bases with no gene match: 8. Germline values: CDR1 SGHKS, CDR2 YYEKEE (reference sequence). The CDR3 runs to 15 residues. Cohorts were assigned according to the clinical history that participants reported. Study processing details: How many nucleated cells were present was estimated from reference gene primer amplification. Assay used: immunoSEQ multiplex PCR; TCRdb lists only in-frame clones, some missing. V, J and clone size are taken as reported in that table, and D and trimming were inferred from the DNA itself. The repertoire holds fewer than 500,000 clones, with approximately 88% as singletons.

The V and J genes are TRBV5-5 and TRBJ1-1; 7 bases are a match to TRBD1. The sequence was obtained from a woman aged 25 to 39 with acute COVID-19. Sequenced sample: PBMCs or T cells enriched from blood (not recorded which). The CDR3 region has the DNA TGTGCCAGCAGCTTGCTCCAGGGGGTTGGAACTGAAGCTTTCTTT. Protein sequence: CASSLLQGVGTEAFF. Full variable domain (remainder filled in from reference TRBV5-5 and TRBJ1-1): DAGVTQSPTHLIKTRGQQVTLRCSPISGHKSVSWYQQVLGQGPQFIFQYYEKEERGRGNFPDRFSARQFPNYSSELNVNALLLGDSALYLCASSLLQGVGTEAFFGQGTRLTVV.